What follows are 20 T cell receptor beta chains derived from one specimen sequenced in a study of T cells in Graves' hyperthyroidism and ophthalmopathy. Researchers took RNA transcripts and amplified the TCR beta CDR3 regions from them. The primer set for the first-round RT-PCR of the TCR CDR3 was HTBI. TCRdb passed the multiplex PCR reads through MiXCR, listing each CDR3 protein once. The sample contains 500,000 to 550,000 distinct CDR3 sequences, around 21% of which appear only once. What was sequenced was blood. The source of these receptors is a man aged 18-30 years with Graves' hyperthyroidism.

This clonotype was found many times. The gene calls are TRBV6-5 and TRBJ1-5; D is uncertain. CDR1 MNHEY and CDR2 SVGAGI come from the germline V gene. The V end lost 2 bases, the J end lost 4 bases, and 15 bases lay between the germline ends. The CDR3 contains 16 residues. The DNA of the CDR3 is TGTGCCAGCAGTTACGATGGGAGAGGCCTGAATCAGCCCCAGCATTTT. The encoded protein is CASSYDGRGLNQPQHF.

In this sample, this clonotype turned up many times. V is TRBV2 and J is TRBJ1-2; D unresolved. The length of the CDR3 is 12 residues. V shed 6 bases and J shed 2 bases, with 7 bases lying between them. CDR1 is SNHLY and CDR2 is FYNNEI in the germline V gene. The CDR3 sequence is CASRGGNYGYTF. The CDR3 DNA follows: TGTGCCAGCAGGGGAGGGAACTATGGCTACACCTTC.

About this clonotype itself: A single base separates this from a much larger clone, so it may be a read error. The final CDR3 position lacks the conserved phenylalanine or tryptophan, pointing to a likely read error. V usage is TRBV7-6 and J usage is TRBJ2-7; 7 bases are shared with TRBD2. The CDR3 is 14 residues long. V lost 4 bases to trimming and J lost 2 bases; unmatched junction nucleotides: 5. From germline, CDR1 is SGHVS and CDR2 FNYEAQ. DNA for the CDR3: TGTGCCAGCAGCTGGAGCGGGGAGCCCTACGAGCAGTACCTC. Protein sequence: CASSWSGEPYEQYL.

A remark on this clonotype: A read error may be the cause here, since a much bigger clone is one base away. V and J are TRBV20-1 and TRBJ2-7; perhaps TRBD1 as D (6 bases). The V and J ends lost 8 bases and 0 bases respectively, with 14 bases between them. The CDR3 runs to 13 residues. Germline lookup yields CDR1 DFQATT and CDR2 SNEGSKA (reference sequence). CDR3: CSSSTGSSYEQYF. As DNA, the CDR3 is TGCAGTTCCTCTACAGGGTCCTCCTACGAGCAGTACTTC.

This chain connects TRBV6-1 to TRBJ2-2; 11 positions match TRBD2. J lost 6 bases, V lost 11 bases, and 8 bases had no gene match. This CDR3 comprises 14 residues. Germline V gene data show CDR1 as MNHNS and CDR2 as SASEGT. CDR3 residues: CAVPGLAVPGELFF. As DNA, the CDR3 is TGTGCCGTTCCGGGACTAGCGGTCCCCGGGGAGCTGTTTTTT.

The chain has TRBV4-1 and TRBJ1-3; D not certain. From germline, CDR1 is MGHRA and CDR2 YSYEKL. The CDR3 is 14 residues long. Trimming removed 3 bases at V and 4 bases at J, with 10 bases between. The CDR3 loop reads CASSHPPKGNTIYF. As DNA, the CDR3 is TGCGCCAGCAGCCACCCCCCAAAGGGAAACACCATATATTTT.

This clonotype was detected many times. The chain combines TRBV6-4 with TRBJ2-2; D is unclear. The CDR3 spans 17 residues. Germline V lookup: CDR1 MRHNA, CDR2 SNTAGT. Trimming cost V 4 bases and J 1 base, with 16 bases left between them. CDR3 residues: CASSGIDGRENTGELFF. CDR3 nucleotide sequence: TGTGCCAGCAGTGGAATCGATGGTCGAGAGAACACCGGGGAGCTGTTTTTT.

The chain uses TRBV4-3 and TRBJ2-7; D is undetermined. CDR1 is LGHNA, CDR2 YSLEER, per germline. CDR3 length: 16 amino acids. The V end was cut by 1 base, the J end by 1 base, with 14 bases between. CDR3 sequence reads: CASSQAGPPISYEQYF. The CDR3 bases are TGCGCCAGCAGCCAAGCTGGGCCGCCTATTTCCTACGAGCAGTACTTC.

The chain couples TRBV28 to TRBJ2-7, with 8 bases fitting TRBD2. The CDR3 is made up of 15 amino acids. The germline gives CDR1 MDHEN, CDR2 SYDVKM. V was clipped by 6 bases and J by 2 bases; unmatched bases: 9. The CDR3 region has the DNA TGTGCCAGCAGCTCAGACGCAGCGGGAGCCTACGAGCAGTACTTC. It translates to CASSSDAAGAYEQYF. Supplemented by reference TRBV28 and TRBJ2-7, the full variable domain reads DVKVTQSSRYLVKRTGEKVFLECVQDMDHENMFWYRQDPGLGLRLIYFSYDVKMKEKGDIPEGYSVSREKKERFSLILESASTNQTSMYLCASSSDAAGAYEQYFGPGTRLTVT.

This clonotype was counted only a few times. The chain uses TRBV2 and TRBJ2-5; D might be TRBD1 (6 bases). V lost 1 base and J 1 base, leaving 10 bases between the germline ends. This CDR3 is built from 15 residues. Germline V gives CDR1 SNHLY, CDR2 FYNNEI. The CDR3 loop reads CASSEEGDGQETQYF. The CDR3 DNA reads TGTGCCAGCAGTGAAGAGGGGGACGGCCAAGAGACCCAGTACTTC.

This clonotype was picked up many times. The chain employs TRBV6-5 and TRBJ2-7; D is ambiguous. There are 12 residues in the CDR3. Germline-derived CDR1 and CDR2 are MNHEY and SVGAGI. Trimming left V 2 bases short and J 4 bases short, with 6 bases between. CDR3 region: CASSYKGYEQYF. Written as DNA, the CDR3 is TGTGCCAGCAGTTACAAGGGTTACGAGCAGTACTTC.

This clonotype has at least ten counts. CDR3 nucleotide sequence: TGTGCCAGTAGTACCGGACGGCCGCCCCAGCATTTT. As protein: CASSTGRPPQHF. The chain has TRBV19 and TRBJ1-5; D is ambiguous. Germline V lookup: CDR1 LNHDA, CDR2 SQIVND (reference sequence). V was clipped by 4 bases and J by 9 bases, with 10 bases between them. This CDR3 contains 12 residues.

This chain uses TRBV19 with TRBJ2-7, with D tentatively TRBD1 (5 bases). This CDR3 is 14 amino acids long. V lost 6 bases to trimming and J lost 0 bases, with 12 bases between them. CDR1 and CDR2 from the germline V gene are LNHDA and SQIVND (reference sequence). CDR3 nucleotide sequence: TGTGCCAGTAGCACCTTGGGGCGCTCCTACGAGCAGTACTTC. This codes for CASSTLGRSYEQYF. The entire variable domain, with the rest obtained from reference TRBV19 and TRBJ2-7, is as follows: DGGITQSPKYLFRKEGQNVTLSCEQNLNHDAMYWYRQDPGQGLRLIYYSQIVNDFQKGDIAEGYSVSREKKESFPLTVTSAQKNPTAFYLCASSTLGRSYEQYFGPGTRLTVT.

In the case of this clonotype: Given a much more abundant clone one base away, this may be a read error. The J gene is TRBJ2-2, the V gene TRBV20-1, with D possibly matching TRBD2 (6 bases). The CDR3 length is 15 residues. Germline values: CDR1 DFQATT, CDR2 SNEGSKA (reference sequence). The CDR3 is CSARRRRDDTGGLFF. The CDR3 bases are TGCAGTGCTAGAAGGAGGAGGGATGACACCGGGGGGCTGTTTTTT.

This clonotype has a count of ten or more. V is TRBV19 and J is TRBJ1-5; TRBD1 matches at 9 bases. The CDR3 extends over 20 amino acids. Looked up from germline, CDR1 is LNHDA and CDR2 is SQIVND (reference sequence). The ends lost 0 bases at V and 0 bases at J; junction bases unmatched: 12. CDR3 DNA: TGTGCCAGTAGTATAGATACTCCGGGACAGGGATTTTATAGCAATCAGCCCCAGCATTTT. Amino acids: CASSIDTPGQGFYSNQPQHF.

At least ten counts were recorded for this clonotype. The genes are TRBV11-2 and TRBJ2-5; maybe TRBD2 (6 bases). Germline V lookup: CDR1 SGHAT, CDR2 FQNNGV. The CDR3 totals 15 residues. Trimming took off 0 bases at V and 5 bases at J, with 13 bases between the two ends. CDR3 DNA: TGTGCCAGCAGCTTAGAGGTCTCTAGCGCGGAGACCCAGTACTTC. It specifies CASSLEVSSAETQYF.

The chain is built from TRBV5-5 and TRBJ1-5; maybe TRBD1 (6 bases). The CDR3 loop spans 14 amino acids. Trimming shortened V by 0 bases and J by 6 bases, and 10 bases separated the two germline ends. CDR1 is SGHKS, CDR2 YYEKEE, per germline (reference sequence). The CDR3 here is CASSLGGGPQPQHF. For the CDR3, the DNA is TGTGCCAGCAGCTTGGGAGGGGGTCCTCAGCCCCAGCATTTT. The full variable domain, its missing parts supplied by reference TRBV5-5 and TRBJ1-5, is DAGVTQSPTHLIKTRGQQVTLRCSPISGHKSVSWYQQVLGQGPQFIFQYYEKEERGRGNFPDRFSARQFPNYSSELNVNALLLGDSALYLCASSLGGGPQPQHFGDGTRLSIL.

This clonotype showed up many times. This rearrangement joins TRBV5-6 to TRBJ2-5, with 8 bases identical to TRBD1. Unmatched junction bases numbered 8, after V lost 2 bases and J lost 5 bases. Germline CDR1 SGHDT, CDR2 YYEEEE. CDR3 length: 15 residues. In DNA, the CDR3 is TGTGCCAGCAGCTTCCGACAGGGGATGAGGGAGACCCAGTACTTC. This codes for CASSFRQGMRETQYF.

This clonotype was picked up many times. The chain employs TRBV20-1 and TRBJ1-1; no reliable D call. V gave up 5 bases and J gave up 1 base, with 8 bases separating them. Germline CDR1 reads DFQATT; CDR2 reads SNEGSKA (reference sequence). CDR3 size: 12 residues. The CDR3 nucleotides are TGCAGTGCTCGCCGAGAGAACACTGAAGCTTTCTTT. Translating gives CSARRENTEAFF.

There are many counts of this clonotype. This chain links TRBV11-1 with TRBJ2-5; weak D call: TRBD2 (5 bases). The CDR3 runs 12 residues. Between the trimmed V and J ends, which lost 6 bases and 5 bases, there was a span of 10 bases. Germline CDR1 reads SGHAT; CDR2 reads FQDESV (reference sequence). The DNA of the CDR3 is TGTGCCAGCAGAGCGGACGAGGAGACCCAGTACTTC. It is translated as CASRADEETQYF.